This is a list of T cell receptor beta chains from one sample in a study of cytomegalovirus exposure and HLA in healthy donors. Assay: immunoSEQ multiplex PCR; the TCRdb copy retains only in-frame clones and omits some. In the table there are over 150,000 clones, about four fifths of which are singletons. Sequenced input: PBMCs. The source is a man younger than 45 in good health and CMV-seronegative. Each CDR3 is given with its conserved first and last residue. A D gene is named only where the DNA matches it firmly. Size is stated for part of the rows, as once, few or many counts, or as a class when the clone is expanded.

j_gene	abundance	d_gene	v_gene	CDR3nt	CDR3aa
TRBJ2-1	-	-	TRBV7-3	TGTGCCAGCAGCCAGGGTCTAGCCTACAATGAGCAGTTCTTC	CASSQGLAYNEQFF
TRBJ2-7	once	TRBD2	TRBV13	TGTGCCAGCAGTCCGTGGACTAGCGGGATGGGAGAGCAGTACTTC	CASSPWTSGMGEQYF
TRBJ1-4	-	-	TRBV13	TGTGCCAGCAGCTTATGGCGGACAGCAACTAATGAAAAACTGTTTTTT	CASSLWRTATNEKLFF
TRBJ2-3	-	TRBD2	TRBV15	TGTGCCACCAGCGGAACTAGCGCAGATACGCAGTATTTT	CATSGTSADTQYF
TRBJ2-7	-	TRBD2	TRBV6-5	TGTGCCAGCGGCGCTAGCGGGGGACCCGCCTACGAGCAGTACTTC	CASGASGGPAYEQYF
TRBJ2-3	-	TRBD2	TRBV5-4	TGTGCCAGCAGCTTGGATCTAGCGGAAATGAGGGTTACAGATACGCAGTATTTT	CASSLDLAEMRVTDTQYF
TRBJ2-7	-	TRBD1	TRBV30	TGTGCCTCCGAAGGGGGCAGGGGAGAGAGCTACGAGCAGTACTTC	CASEGGRGESYEQYF
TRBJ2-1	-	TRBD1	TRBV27	TGTGCCAGCAGTTTAGGGACAGGGGTGTGGGATGAGCAGTTCTTC	CASSLGTGVWDEQFF
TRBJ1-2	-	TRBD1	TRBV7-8	TGTGCCAGCAGCTTCCTGGACAGGGTAAAGGGCTACACCTTC	CASSFLDRVKGYTF
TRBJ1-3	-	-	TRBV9	TGTGCCAGCAGTTACGCTACAGGGCCGGGAACTGGAAACACCATATATTTT	CASSYATGPGTGNTIYF
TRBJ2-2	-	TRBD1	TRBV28	TGTGCCAGCAGCTTACAGGGGGAGTCCGGGGAGCTGTTTTTT	CASSLQGESGELFF
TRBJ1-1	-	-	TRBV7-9	TGTTCCAGCAGCCCACCGCGGGGGAACACCATGAACACTGAAGCTTTCTTT	CSSSPPRGNTMNTEAFF
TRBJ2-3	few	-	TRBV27	TGTGCCAGCAGTTGGGGCGGGGGCAGCTTCGATACGCAGTATTTT	CASSWGGGSFDTQYF
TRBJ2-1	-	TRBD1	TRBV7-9	TGTGCCAGCAGCGAGACAGGGTCCGATGACAATGAGCAGTTCTTC	CASSETGSDDNEQFF
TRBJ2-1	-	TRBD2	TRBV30	TGTGCCTGGAGTACTAGCGGGACTCAGTTCTTC	CAWSTSGTQFF
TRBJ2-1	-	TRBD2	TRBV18	TGTGCCAGCTCACGGACTAGCGGGGGGGTGTCCTACAATGAGCAGTTCTTC	CASSRTSGGVSYNEQFF
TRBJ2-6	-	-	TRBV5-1	TGCGCCAGCAGACCCTTAGCTGGGGCCAACGTCCTGACTTTC	CASRPLAGANVLTF
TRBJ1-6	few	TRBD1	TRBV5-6	TGTGCCAGCAGCCCCGGGACAGGAGGATCACCCCTCCACTTT	CASSPGTGGSPLHF
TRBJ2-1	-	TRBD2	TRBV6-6	TGTGCCAGCAGTTTAGCGGGAGGGATCCCCCTCTTC	CASSLAGGIPLF
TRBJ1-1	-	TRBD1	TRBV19	TGTGCCACCTTACAGGGGCGGGAAGCTTTCTTT	CATLQGREAFF
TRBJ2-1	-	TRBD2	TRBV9	TGTGCCAGCAGCGTATATCAAGACGGGGGGGGAGACAATGAGCAGTTCTTC	CASSVYQDGGGDNEQFF
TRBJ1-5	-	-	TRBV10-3	TGTGCCATCAGTGAGCCGGGGGGCGGTCAGCCCCAGCATTTT	CAISEPGGGQPQHF
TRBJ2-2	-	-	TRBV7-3	TGTGCCAGCAGCTTAACGGCGATGTCCCTTAACAGGGTCCGAACCGGGGAGCTGTTTTTT	CASSLTAMSLNRVRTGELFF
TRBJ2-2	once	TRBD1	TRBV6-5	TGTGCCAGCAGTTACGGGGACAGAGTCACCGGGGAGCTGTTTTTT	CASSYGDRVTGELFF
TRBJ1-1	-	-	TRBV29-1	TGCAGCGTTGAAGGACGGCGGATTGAAGCTTTCTTT	CSVEGRRIEAFF
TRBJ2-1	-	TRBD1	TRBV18	TGTGCCAGCTCAACGAGACAGGGGCCAAATGAGCAGTTCTTC	CASSTRQGPNEQFF
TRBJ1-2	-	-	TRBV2	TGTGCCAGCAGTGGGGAGGGAGGCATCCCCCTGGAAGGCTACACCTTC	CASSGEGGIPLEGYTF
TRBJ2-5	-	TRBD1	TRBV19	TGTGCCAGTAGTACTGGGACAGCTACGCACTTC	CASSTGTATHF
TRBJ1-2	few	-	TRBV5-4	TGTGCCAGCAGGTACGCAGGGAACTATGGCTACACCTTC	CASRYAGNYGYTF
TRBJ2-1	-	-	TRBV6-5	TGTGCCAGCAGTTTCGATCGGGGGAACGGATACAATGAGCAGTTCTTC	CASSFDRGNGYNEQFF
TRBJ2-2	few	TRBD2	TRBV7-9	TGTGCCAGCAGCCACTTTAGCGGGGGAGCGAACACCGGGGAGCTGTTTTTT	CASSHFSGGANTGELFF
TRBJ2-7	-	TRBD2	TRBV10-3	TGTGCCATCAGTGACCCCCGGGGGGGGTTCGACGAGCAGTACTTC	CAISDPRGGFDEQYF
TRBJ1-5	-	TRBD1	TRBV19	TGTGCCTCCTATGACAGGGGGCTCGATCAGCCCCAGCATTTT	CASYDRGLDQPQHF
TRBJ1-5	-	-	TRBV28	TGTGCCACCGGATGGACACTCCAGCCGAATCAGCCCCAGCATTTT	CATGWTLQPNQPQHF
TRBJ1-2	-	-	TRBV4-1	TGCGCCAGCAGCCAAGTACAGGGCCTTATCGATGGCTACACCTTC	CASSQVQGLIDGYTF
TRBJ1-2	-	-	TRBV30	TGTGCCTGGAACGACATCCAAAGTGGCTACACCTTC	CAWNDIQSGYTF
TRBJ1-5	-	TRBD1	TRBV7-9	TGTGCCAGCAGCTTGTCGGGACAGGGGGGCCAGCCCCAGCATTTT	CASSLSGQGGQPQHF
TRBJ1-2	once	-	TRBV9	TGTGCCAGCAGCGGGGGACTACCAAATTATGGCTACACCTTC	CASSGGLPNYGYTF
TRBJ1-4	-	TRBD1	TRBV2	TGTGCCAGCAGTGCGGACAGGGCCCGGAGGGAAAAACTGTTTTTT	CASSADRARREKLFF
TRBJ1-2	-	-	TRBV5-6	TGTGCCAGCAGCTTGGGAAACTTATATGGCTACACCTTC	CASSLGNLYGYTF
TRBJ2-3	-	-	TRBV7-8	TGTGCCAGCAGCTTAGGACAGGAAGGGACAGATACGCAGTATTTT	CASSLGQEGTDTQYF
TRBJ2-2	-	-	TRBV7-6	TGTGCCAGCAGCTTAGAGGCAGCGAGGTCGAACACCGGGGAGCTGTTTTTT	CASSLEAARSNTGELFF
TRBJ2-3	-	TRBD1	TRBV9	TGTGCCAGCAGTGCGCGGGACAGGGGGAGCACAGATACGCAGTATTTT	CASSARDRGSTDTQYF
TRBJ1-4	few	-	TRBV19	TGTGCCAGTAGTTCCCGCTCCGGGGCAACTAATGAAAAACTGTTTTTT	CASSSRSGATNEKLFF
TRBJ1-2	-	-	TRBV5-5	TGTGCCAGCAGCTTAGAGGCCGGCGTGGTTTATGGCTACACCTTC	CASSLEAGVVYGYTF
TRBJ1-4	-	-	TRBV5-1	TGCGCCAGCAGCGAAATAGACAGCACTAATGAAAAACTGTTTTTT	CASSEIDSTNEKLFF
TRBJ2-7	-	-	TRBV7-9	TGTGCCAGCAGCTTACGGCGGGGAGTAGAGCAGTACTTC	CASSLRRGVEQYF
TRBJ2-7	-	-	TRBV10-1	TGCGCCAGCAGTGAGTTAACTGAGGAGTTTCCAGACGAGCAGTACTTC	CASSELTEEFPDEQYF
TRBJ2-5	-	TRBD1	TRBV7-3	TGTGCCAGCAGCCCCGGGACAGGGGTAACGGAGACCCAGTACTTC	CASSPGTGVTETQYF
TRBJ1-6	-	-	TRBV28	TGTGCCAGCTCATCCCCCTCCTTGGCAGGCTCCCTCCACTTT	CASSSPSLAGSLHF
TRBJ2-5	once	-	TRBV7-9	TGTGCCAGCAGCTTAGGGGTGGGGGGGCATCGAGAGACCCAGTACTTC	CASSLGVGGHRETQYF
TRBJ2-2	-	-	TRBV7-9	TGTGCCAGCAGCCCCCAACTAGAGCTGTTTTTT	CASSPQLELFF
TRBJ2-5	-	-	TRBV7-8	TGTGCCAGCAGCCCTATTGCGGAGACCCAGTACTTC	CASSPIAETQYF
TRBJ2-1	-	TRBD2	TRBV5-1	TGCGCCAGCAGCTCCGGGACTAGCGGGAGCGGGGGTCAGTTCTTC	CASSSGTSGSGGQFF